This is a list of T cell receptor beta chains from one sample in a study of cytomegalovirus exposure and HLA in healthy donors. The table came from immunoSEQ multiplex PCR; TCRdb's copy has only in-frame clones and leaves some out. The data show some 87,000 clones, 70% seen once. The sample comprised PBMCs. These TCRs come from a woman in her 50s in good health and CMV-seropositive. Each CDR3 is given with its conserved first and last residue. D genes are given only for firm matches. Size tells how often a clone was seen (once, few, many) or the class of an expanded clone, and some rows leave it out.

DNA	CDR3	V	J	D	size
TGTGCCAGCACCGGACAGGGGTCTGGAAACACCATATATTTT	CASTGQGSGNTIYF	TRBV28	TRBJ1-3	TRBD1	-
TGTGCCAGCAGCGTAGACAGGGCTGGGGCCAACGTCCTGACTTTC	CASSVDRAGANVLTF	TRBV7-3	TRBJ2-6	TRBD1	-
TGTGCCAGCAGCCAAAGGGGATTTGCGGGAGGGTACGAGCAGTACTTC	CASSQRGFAGGYEQYF	TRBV14	TRBJ2-7	TRBD2	-
TGTGCCAGCAAAAACACGGGAATGAGGCCCCAGCATTTT	CASKNTGMRPQHF	TRBV6-1	TRBJ1-5	-	-
TGTGCCACCAGCCCCGATCGGGCAGGGGTCCTCACCGGGGAGCTGTTTTTT	CATSPDRAGVLTGELFF	TRBV15	TRBJ2-2	-	once
TGTGCCAGCAGACCAGACGTGGGGGGTCAGCCCCAGCATTTT	CASRPDVGGQPQHF	TRBV28	TRBJ1-5	-	-
TGTGCCAGCAGTTGGGGGACTACAGGGGGCTATGGCTACACCTTC	CASSWGTTGGYGYTF	TRBV6-5	TRBJ1-2	TRBD1	-
TGTGCCAGCAGCCGGGGGACTAGCGGGAGGGCCCGAGATACGCAGTATTTT	CASSRGTSGRARDTQYF	TRBV5-6	TRBJ2-3	TRBD2	-
TGTGCCAGTAGACAAGGACAGGGCGCCGAGCAGTACTTC	CASRQGQGAEQYF	TRBV19	TRBJ2-7	TRBD1	-
TGTGCCAGCAGAGCGACAGGCGGTATGAACACTGAAGCTTTCTTT	CASRATGGMNTEAFF	TRBV2	TRBJ1-1	-	few
TGCAGCGTTAGTAGTATGGCTAGCGGGACTGATACCGGGGAGCTGTTTTTT	CSVSSMASGTDTGELFF	TRBV29-1	TRBJ2-2	TRBD2	-
TGTGCCACCGACGACAGGACAGGACCGAACACTGAAGCTTTCTTT	CATDDRTGPNTEAFF	TRBV19	TRBJ1-1	TRBD1	-
TGTGCCAGTAGAGGAGGGTACCAGCCCCAGCATTTT	CASRGGYQPQHF	TRBV19	TRBJ1-5	-	-
TGTGCCAGTACGGACGGGAGGCCCACCGGGGAGCTGTTTTTT	CASTDGRPTGELFF	TRBV19	TRBJ2-2	TRBD2	-
TGTGCCACCAGCAGAGATATGGTAGGGAGCGTCTCCTACAATGAGCAGTTCTTC	CATSRDMVGSVSYNEQFF	TRBV15	TRBJ2-1	-	-
TGCAGTGCTCCTAGGTACAATGAGCAGTTCTTC	CSAPRYNEQFF	TRBV20-1	TRBJ2-1	-	once
TGTGCCAGCAAGACCAGAGTCACAGGGATAGGTGACACTGAAGCTTTCTTT	CASKTRVTGIGDTEAFF	TRBV4-2	TRBJ1-1	-	-
TGTGCCAGCAGCTTAGCTGCGGGGCTGTACAATGAGCAGTTCTTC	CASSLAAGLYNEQFF	TRBV7-2	TRBJ2-1	-	-
TGTGCCAGCAGTTTTAGGACAGGGGGTTCCTACGAGCAGTACTTC	CASSFRTGGSYEQYF	TRBV28	TRBJ2-7	TRBD1	-
TGTGCCAGCAGCTTTACCACTAGCGGGATATACAATGAGCAGTTCTTC	CASSFTTSGIYNEQFF	TRBV7-2	TRBJ2-1	TRBD2	-
TGTGCCAGCAGCGTAGCGGATACTAGCTCCGGTTCCTACGAGCAGTACTTC	CASSVADTSSGSYEQYF	TRBV9	TRBJ2-7	-	-
TGTGCCAGCAGACCCAACCTCGTGGGAGGGACCCAGTACTTC	CASRPNLVGGTQYF	TRBV28	TRBJ2-5	-	-
TGCGCCAGCAGCCAATCCCGGGGGGAGTCCAAGGTTGAAGCTTTCTTT	CASSQSRGESKVEAFF	TRBV4-1	TRBJ1-1	-	-
TGTGCCATCAACCCGGGAAATACTAACAATGAGCAGTTCTTC	CAINPGNTNNEQFF	TRBV10-3	TRBJ2-1	-	-
TGTGCCAGCAGCCCTGTACAGGGTGGGGACACTGAAGCTTTCTTT	CASSPVQGGDTEAFF	TRBV11-2	TRBJ1-1	-	-
TGTGCCAGCAGCTTAGAAGGGGGCGGTCATCAGCCCCAGCATTTT	CASSLEGGGHQPQHF	TRBV7-9	TRBJ1-5	TRBD1	few
TGTGCCAGCAGCTCGGCGACCGGGACTAGGGCGCTTCGGTACTTC	CASSSATGTRALRYF	TRBV5-8	TRBJ2-4	TRBD2	once
TGTGCCAGCAGCCCCGGGACTAGCTTCTACGAGCAGTACTTC	CASSPGTSFYEQYF	TRBV27	TRBJ2-7	TRBD2	-
TGTGTCAAGCAGAAGGCGGCATACGAGCAGTACTTC	CVKQKAAYEQYF	TRBV2	TRBJ2-7	-	few
TGTGCCATCAGTGACAGCTCCTACGAGCAGTACTTC	CAISDSSYEQYF	TRBV10-3	TRBJ2-7	-	-
TGTGCCATCAGTGAGTCGAGTTTGGGCGTCAGCAATCAGCCCCAGCATTTT	CAISESSLGVSNQPQHF	TRBV10-3	TRBJ1-5	-	-
TGTGCCAGCTCACCTACCGTGGGTAGCGGAGGTTTCGGGGTCGTTCAGTACTTC	CASSPTVGSGGFGVVQYF	TRBV18	TRBJ2-4	-	-
TGTGCCAGCAGCTTGACAGGGTCGGAGACCCAGTACTTC	CASSLTGSETQYF	TRBV5-4	TRBJ2-5	-	-
TGTGCCAGCAGTTCAGGACAAGGAACCTACGAGCAGTACTTC	CASSSGQGTYEQYF	TRBV28	TRBJ2-7	-	once
TGTGCCAGCAGCCTGACAGGGTTGGAGAATGAAGCTTTCTTT	CASSLTGLENEAFF	TRBV7-9	TRBJ1-1	TRBD1	-
TGTGCCAGCTCACCTACGCGGGCAGAAACTAATGAAAAACTGTTTTTT	CASSPTRAETNEKLFF	TRBV18	TRBJ1-4	-	-
TGTGCCATCAGTGGGGGGACTGGGACTAGCACAGATACGCAGTATTTT	CAISGGTGTSTDTQYF	TRBV10-3	TRBJ2-3	-	-
TGTGCCAGCAGCTTAAATCGGAACACTGAAGCTTTCTTT	CASSLNRNTEAFF	TRBV7-2	TRBJ1-1	-	-
TGTGCCAGCAGATCAACAGGGGTAGGAAACACCATATATTTT	CASRSTGVGNTIYF	TRBV11-2	TRBJ1-3	TRBD1	-
TGTGCCAGCAGTGCAGGAAGCAATCAGCCCCAGCATTTT	CASSAGSNQPQHF	TRBV2	TRBJ1-5	-	-
TGTGCCAGCAGCTTCGTGGGACTAACGAACAATGAGCAGTTCTTC	CASSFVGLTNNEQFF	TRBV11-1	TRBJ2-1	TRBD2	-
TGTGCCAGCACTCCACCGGGGACAGGGTCAACTAATGAAAAACTGTTTTTT	CASTPPGTGSTNEKLFF	TRBV2	TRBJ1-4	TRBD1	once
TGCGCCAGCAGACCTACTAGCGGGATGGGGGAGCAGTACTTC	CASRPTSGMGEQYF	TRBV5-1	TRBJ2-7	TRBD2	-